The rows below give T cell receptor beta chains drawn from one sample of a study of T cells in localized non-small cell lung cancer. The data were produced by immunoSEQ multiplex PCR, yet TCRdb's version contains in-frame clones alone and is incomplete. This sample has more than 1,200 clones, with roughly 24% found just once. Sequences were derived from lung tumor tissue, sampled before any cancer treatment. Receptors were obtained from a male donor older than 55 with stage II lung adenocarcinoma. Each CDR3 is given with its conserved first and last residue. The D gene is left open where the match is weak. Where a row states a size, it is once, few, many or the class of an expanded clone; other rows omit it.

v_gene	abundance	j_gene	d_gene	len	CDR3aa	CDR3nt
TRBV7-5	few	TRBJ1-3	.	16	CASSYSGSSSGNTIYF	TGTGCCAGCAGCTACTCAGGCTCATCCTCTGGAAACACCATATATTTT
TRBV11-3	few	TRBJ2-1	.	14	CASSLGQKDSEQFF	TGTGCCAGCAGCTTAGGGCAAAAGGACAGTGAGCAGTTCTTC
TRBV11-3	few	TRBJ1-4	.	15	CASSVHRSTNEKLFF	TGTGCCAGCAGCGTCCACCGGTCCACTAATGAAAAACTGTTTTTT
TRBV9	few	TRBJ1-2	TRBD1	15	CASSPPGQPYYGYTF	TGTGCCAGCAGCCCACCGGGACAGCCCTACTATGGCTACACCTTC
TRBV11-3	medium-sized	TRBJ2-7	.	15	CASSPQPSGAYEQYF	TGTGCCAGCAGCCCTCAACCCAGCGGAGCCTACGAGCAGTACTTC
TRBV6-8	.	TRBJ1-3	.	14	CASSYSGNRNTIYF	TGTGCCAGCAGTTACTCGGGCAACAGAAACACCATATATTTT
TRBV11-3	few	TRBJ2-2	TRBD2	14	CASSLLAGEPELFF	TGTGCCAGCAGCTTACTAGCGGGGGAACCGGAGCTGTTTTTT
TRBV7-5	.	TRBJ1-2	.	15	CASSPGRWDNYGYTF	TGTGCCAGCAGCCCAGGGCGTTGGGATAACTATGGCTACACCTTC
TRBV29-1	.	TRBJ2-1	TRBD2	13	CSVGTSGYNEQFF	TGCAGCGTTGGGACTAGCGGATACAATGAGCAGTTCTTC
TRBV23-1	.	TRBJ2-7	.	13	CASSWDKAYEQYF	TGCGCCAGCAGCTGGGACAAGGCCTACGAGCAGTACTTC
TRBV12-5	.	TRBJ2-6	TRBD2	16	CASRLAGGAGANVLTF	TGTGCCAGTAGACTAGCGGGAGGCGCTGGGGCCAACGTCCTGACTTTC
TRBV5-1	few	TRBJ2-1	TRBD2	14	CASSLLRESAEQFF	TGCGCCAGCAGCCTCTTGCGGGAGTCTGCTGAGCAGTTCTTC
TRBV11-3	large	TRBJ2-1	TRBD2	16	CASSFTAGLSYNEQFF	TGTGCCAGCAGCTTCACAGCGGGACTATCCTACAATGAGCAGTTCTTC
TRBV6-8	.	TRBJ2-7	TRBD2	17	CASSDLRTSGRGNEQYF	TGTGCCAGCAGTGATCTCCGGACTAGCGGGAGGGGGAACGAGCAGTACTTC
TRBV11-3	medium-sized	TRBJ1-5	.	14	CASSLGGRQQPQHF	TGTGCCAGCAGCTTAGGGGGCCGGCAACAGCCCCAGCATTTT
TRBV15	.	TRBJ1-3	.	16	CATSRDWAGTGNTIYF	TGTGCCACCAGCAGAGATTGGGCAGGGACAGGAAACACCATATATTTT
TRBV19	few	TRBJ1-1	.	14	CASSSGVFGTEAFF	TGTGCCAGTTCATCAGGGGTTTTTGGCACTGAAGCTTTCTTT
TRBV5-1	.	TRBJ1-1	.	15	CASSLVGAGGTEAFF	TGCGCCAGCAGCTTGGTGGGGGCTGGGGGCACTGAAGCTTTCTTT